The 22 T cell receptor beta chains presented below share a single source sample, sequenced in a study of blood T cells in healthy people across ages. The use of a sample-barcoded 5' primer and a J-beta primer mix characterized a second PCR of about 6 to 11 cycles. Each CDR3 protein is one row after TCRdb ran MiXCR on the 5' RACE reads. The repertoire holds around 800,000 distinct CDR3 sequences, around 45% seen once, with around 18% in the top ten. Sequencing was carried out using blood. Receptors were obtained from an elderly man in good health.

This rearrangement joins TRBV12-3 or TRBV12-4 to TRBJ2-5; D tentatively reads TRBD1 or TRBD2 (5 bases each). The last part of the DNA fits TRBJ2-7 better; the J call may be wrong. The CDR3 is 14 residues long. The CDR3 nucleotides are TGTGCCAGCAGTCCCCGGGACGAGGTCTACGAGCAGTACTTC. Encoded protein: CASSPRDEVYEQYF.

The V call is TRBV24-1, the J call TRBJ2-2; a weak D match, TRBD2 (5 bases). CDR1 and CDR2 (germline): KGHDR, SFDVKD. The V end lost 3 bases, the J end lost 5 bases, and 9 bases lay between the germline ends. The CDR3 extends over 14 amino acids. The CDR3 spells CATSDPTSTGELFF. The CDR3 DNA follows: TGTGCCACCAGTGATCCTACTAGTACCGGGGAGCTGTTTTTT.

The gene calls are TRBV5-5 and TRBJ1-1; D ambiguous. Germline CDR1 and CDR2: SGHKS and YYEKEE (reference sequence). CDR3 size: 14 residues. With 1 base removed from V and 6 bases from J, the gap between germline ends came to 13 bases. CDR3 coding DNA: TGTGCCAGCAGCTTGAATTTGGGGTGGTCTGAAGCTTTCTTT. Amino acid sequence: CASSLNLGWSEAFF.

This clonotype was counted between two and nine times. CDR3 in DNA: TGTGCCAGCAGCTTCCAGGCCCAAGAGACCCAGTACTTC. Translation gives CASSFQAQETQYF. V gene TRBV12-3 or TRBV12-4 combines with J gene TRBJ2-5, with no clear D. The CDR3 is 13 amino acids. Trimming took 6 bases from V and 1 from J, leaving 9 bases between them.

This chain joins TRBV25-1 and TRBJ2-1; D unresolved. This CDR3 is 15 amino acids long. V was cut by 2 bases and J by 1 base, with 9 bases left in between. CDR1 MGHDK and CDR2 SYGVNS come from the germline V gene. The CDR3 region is CASSEHGGSYNEQFF. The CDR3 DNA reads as TGTGCCAGCAGTGAACATGGCGGATCCTACAATGAGCAGTTCTTC. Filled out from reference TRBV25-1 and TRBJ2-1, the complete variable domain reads EADIYQTPRYLVIGTGKKITLECSQTMGHDKMYWYQQDPGMELHLIHYSYGVNSTEKGDLSSESTVSRIRTEHFPLTLESARPSHTSQYLCASSEHGGSYNEQFFGPGTRLTVL.

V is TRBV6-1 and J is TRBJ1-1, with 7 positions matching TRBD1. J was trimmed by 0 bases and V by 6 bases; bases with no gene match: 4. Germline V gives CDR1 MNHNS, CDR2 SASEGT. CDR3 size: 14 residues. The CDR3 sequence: CASREGQMNTEAFF. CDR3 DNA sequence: TGTGCCAGCAGGGAGGGACAGATGAACACTGAAGCTTTCTTT.

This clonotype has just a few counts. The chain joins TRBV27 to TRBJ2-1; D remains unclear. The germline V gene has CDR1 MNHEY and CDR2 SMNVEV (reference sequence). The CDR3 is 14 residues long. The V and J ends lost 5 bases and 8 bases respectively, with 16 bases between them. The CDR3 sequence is CASSPPGPGDEQFF. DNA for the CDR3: TGTGCCAGCAGTCCTCCTGGACCGGGCGATGAGCAGTTCTTC.

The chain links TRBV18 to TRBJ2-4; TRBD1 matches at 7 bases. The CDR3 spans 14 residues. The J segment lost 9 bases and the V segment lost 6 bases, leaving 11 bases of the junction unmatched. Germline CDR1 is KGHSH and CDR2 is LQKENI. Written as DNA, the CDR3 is TGTGCCAGCTCCCCCGGGACAGCAATGGGCATTCAGTACTTC. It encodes CASSPGTAMGIQYF. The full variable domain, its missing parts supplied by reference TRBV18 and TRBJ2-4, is NAGVMQNPRHLVRRRGQEARLRCSPMKGHSHVYWYRQLPEEGLKFMVYLQKENIIDESGMPKERFSAEFPKEGPSILRIQQVVRGDSAAYFCASSPGTAMGIQYFGAGTRLSVL.

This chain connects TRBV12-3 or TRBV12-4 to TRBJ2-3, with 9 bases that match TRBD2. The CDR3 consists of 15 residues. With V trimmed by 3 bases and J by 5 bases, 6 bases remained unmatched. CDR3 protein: CASSFGRAGGDTQYF. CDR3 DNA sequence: TGTGCCAGCAGTTTTGGACGAGCGGGAGGAGATACGCAGTATTTT.

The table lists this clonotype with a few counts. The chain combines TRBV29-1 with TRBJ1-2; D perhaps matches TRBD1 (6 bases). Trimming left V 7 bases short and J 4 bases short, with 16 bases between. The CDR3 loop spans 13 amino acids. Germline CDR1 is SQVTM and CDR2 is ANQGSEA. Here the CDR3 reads CSAGVGAGYGYTF. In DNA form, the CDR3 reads TGCAGCGCCGGAGTGGGGGCTGGCTATGGCTACACCTTC.

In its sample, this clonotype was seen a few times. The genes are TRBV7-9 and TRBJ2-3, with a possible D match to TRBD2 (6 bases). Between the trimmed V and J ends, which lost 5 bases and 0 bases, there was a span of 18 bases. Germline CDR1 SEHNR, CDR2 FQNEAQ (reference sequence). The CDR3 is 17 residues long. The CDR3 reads CASSQPGGDPSTDTQYF. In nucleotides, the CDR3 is TGTGCCAGCAGCCAACCAGGCGGGGACCCCAGCACAGATACGCAGTATTTT. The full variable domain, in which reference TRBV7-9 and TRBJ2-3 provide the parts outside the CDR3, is DTGVSQNPRHKITKRGQNVTFRCDPISEHNRLYWYRQTLGQGPEFLTYFQNEAQLEKSRLLSDRFSAERPKGSFSTLEIQRTEQGDSAMYLCASSQPGGDPSTDTQYFGPGTRLTVL.

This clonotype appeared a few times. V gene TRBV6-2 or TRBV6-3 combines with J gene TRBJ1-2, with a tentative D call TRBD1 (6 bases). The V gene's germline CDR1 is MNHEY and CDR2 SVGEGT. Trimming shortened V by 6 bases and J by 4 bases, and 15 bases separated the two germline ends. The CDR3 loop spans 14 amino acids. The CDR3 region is CASSREQGSYGYTF. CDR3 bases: TGTGCCAGCAGCCGCGAACAGGGATCCTATGGCTACACCTTC.

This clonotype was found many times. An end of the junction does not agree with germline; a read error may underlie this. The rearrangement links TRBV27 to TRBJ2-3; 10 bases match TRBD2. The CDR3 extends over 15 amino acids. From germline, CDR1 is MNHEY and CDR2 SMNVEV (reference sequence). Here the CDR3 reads CASSLGLAVTDTQYF. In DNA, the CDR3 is TGCGCCAGCAGCCTCGGACTAGCGGTCACAGATACGCAGTATTTT.

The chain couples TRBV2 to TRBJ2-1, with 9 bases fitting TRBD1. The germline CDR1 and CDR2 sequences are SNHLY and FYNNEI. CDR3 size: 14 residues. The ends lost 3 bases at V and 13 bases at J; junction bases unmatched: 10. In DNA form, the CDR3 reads TGTGCCAGCAGTGAGGACAGGGGAGGCGAGACCCAGTTCTTC. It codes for CASSEDRGGETQFF. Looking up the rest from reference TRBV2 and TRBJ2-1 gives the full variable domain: EPEVTQTPSHQVTQMGQEVILRCVPISNHLYFYWYRQILGQKVEFLVSFYNNEISEKSEIFDDQFSVERPDGSNFTLKIRSTKLEDSAMYFCASSEDRGGETQFFGPGTRLTVL.

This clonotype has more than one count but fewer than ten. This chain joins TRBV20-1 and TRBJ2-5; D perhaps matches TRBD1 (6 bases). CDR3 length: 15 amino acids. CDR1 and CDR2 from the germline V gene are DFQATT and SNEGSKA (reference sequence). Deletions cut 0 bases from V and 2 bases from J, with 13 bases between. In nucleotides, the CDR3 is TGCAGTGCTAGAGATTCCAGCAGGGGTCAAGAGACCCAGTACTTC. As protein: CSARDSSRGQETQYF.

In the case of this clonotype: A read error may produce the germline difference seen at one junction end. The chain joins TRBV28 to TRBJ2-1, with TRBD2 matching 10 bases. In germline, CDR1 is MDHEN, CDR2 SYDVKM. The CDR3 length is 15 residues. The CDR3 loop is CSSSLITSGNHEQFF. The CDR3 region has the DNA TGTTCCAGCAGTTTAATAACTAGCGGGAACCATGAGCAGTTCTTC.

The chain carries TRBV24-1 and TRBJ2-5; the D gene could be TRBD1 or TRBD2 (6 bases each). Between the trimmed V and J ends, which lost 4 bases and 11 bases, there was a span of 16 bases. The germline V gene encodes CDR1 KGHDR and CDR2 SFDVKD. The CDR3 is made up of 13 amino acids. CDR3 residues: CATSEQGLNEQYF. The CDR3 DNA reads TGTGCCACCAGTGAACAGGGACTCAATGAGCAGTACTTC.

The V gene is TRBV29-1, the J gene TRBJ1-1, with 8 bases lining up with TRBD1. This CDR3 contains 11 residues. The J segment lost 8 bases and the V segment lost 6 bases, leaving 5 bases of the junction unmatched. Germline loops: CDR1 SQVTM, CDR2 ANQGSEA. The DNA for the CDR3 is TGCAGCGTCGTCGGACAGGGAGAAGCTTTCTTT. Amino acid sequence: CSVVGQGEAFF.

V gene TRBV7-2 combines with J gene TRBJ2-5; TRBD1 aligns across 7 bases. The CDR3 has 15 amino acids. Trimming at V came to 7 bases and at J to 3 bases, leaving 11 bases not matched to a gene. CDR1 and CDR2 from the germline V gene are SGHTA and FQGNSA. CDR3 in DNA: TGTGCCAGCACCATTACAGGGACAGTGGAAGAGACCCAGTACTTC. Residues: CASTITGTVEETQYF.

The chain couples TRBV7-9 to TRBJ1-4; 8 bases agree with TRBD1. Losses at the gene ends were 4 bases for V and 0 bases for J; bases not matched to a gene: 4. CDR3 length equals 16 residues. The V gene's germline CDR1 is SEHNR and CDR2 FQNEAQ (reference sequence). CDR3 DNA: TGTGCCAGCAGCTCCGGGGACAGGCCAACTAATGAAAAACTGTTTTTT. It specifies CASSSGDRPTNEKLFF. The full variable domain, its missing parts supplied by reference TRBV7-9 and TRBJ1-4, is DTGVSQNPRHKITKRGQNVTFRCDPISEHNRLYWYRQTLGQGPEFLTYFQNEAQLEKSRLLSDRFSAERPKGSFSTLEIQRTEQGDSAMYLCASSSGDRPTNEKLFFGSGTQLSVL.

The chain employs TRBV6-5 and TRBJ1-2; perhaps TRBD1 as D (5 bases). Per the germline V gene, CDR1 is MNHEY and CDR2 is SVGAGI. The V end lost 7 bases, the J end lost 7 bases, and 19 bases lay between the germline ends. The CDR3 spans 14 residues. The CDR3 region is CASTEGFVNSGYTF. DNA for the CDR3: TGTGCCAGCACAGAGGGGTTCGTGAACAGTGGCTACACCTTC.

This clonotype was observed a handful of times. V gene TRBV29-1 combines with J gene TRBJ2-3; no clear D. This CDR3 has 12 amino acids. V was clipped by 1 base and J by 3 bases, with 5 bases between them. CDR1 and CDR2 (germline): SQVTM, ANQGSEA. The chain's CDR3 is CSVEVLTDTQYF. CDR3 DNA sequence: TGCAGCGTTGAAGTTTTGACAGATACGCAGTATTTT.